The following is a TCR beta chain sequence with its context. Its antigen is unknown. CDR1 MNHNS and CDR2 SASEGT come from the germline V gene. Trimming took off 4 bases at V and 5 bases at J, with 25 bases between the two ends. The CDR3 has 18 residues. The table came from immunoSEQ multiplex PCR; TCRdb's copy has only in-frame clones and leaves some out. The sample yields about 50,000 clones, approximately 91% seen once. The sample comes from a study of OX40 agonist ivuxolimab in advanced cancers. Study overall: An agonistic human IgG2 monoclonal antibody against OX40 (CD134) was given. Every patient in dose escalation had hepatocellular carcinoma, melanoma, renal cell or head and neck cancer. People who had prior anti-PD-1, anti-PD-L1 or anti-CTLA-4 therapy could take part, and approximately 43% had some.

Notes on the study in general: Within 6 weeks, CD4+ and CD8+ blood T cells expanded clonally at 0.1 to 3.0 mg/kg.

The clonotype comes from an adult with an advanced solid tumor such as melanoma, head and neck, liver or kidney cancer. The chain joins TRBV6-1 to TRBJ2-3, with D possibly being TRBD1 (6 bases). The source was CD4+ or CD8+ T cells sorted from blood, collected in a trial of the OX40 agonist ivuxolimab. The CDR3 loop is CASSVRSVGRGYKDTQYF. CDR3 nucleotides: TGTGCCAGCAGTGTACGATCGGTGGGCAGGGGTTACAAAGATACGCAGTATTTT.